These 12 T cell receptor beta chains share one sample of origin, sequenced in a study of T cell repertoires in cytomegalovirus infection. TCRdb re-analysed the reads in MiXCR, keeping a single row per CDR3 protein. The table includes hundreds of thousands of distinct CDR3 sequences, roughly 29% detected once. Their recognized antigens are unknown. The material was cultured PBMCs, obtained from culture after CMV antigen stimulation. The source of these receptors is a human donor in good health (CMV status not recorded). Some clones in this sample may be carry-over from other donors' samples.

This clonotype came up a few times. V gene TRBV20-1 combines with J gene TRBJ1-1; possibly TRBD1 for D (6 bases). The CDR3 is 14 residues long. Trimming left V 4 bases short and J 4 bases short, with 16 bases between. In germline, CDR1 is DFQATT, CDR2 SNEGSKA (reference sequence). The CDR3 DNA follows: TGCAGTGCTACAAGCCGTAGGGGGTTCACTGAAGCTTTCTTT. It translates to CSATSRRGFTEAFF.

This clonotype was counted only a few times. V gene TRBV7-2 combines with J gene TRBJ1-3; tentatively, D is TRBD1 (5 bases). The CDR3 sequence is 14 residues long. V dropped 3 bases and J dropped 0 bases, with 6 bases sitting between them. The germline gives CDR1 SGHTA, CDR2 FQGNSA. In DNA, the CDR3 is TGTGCCAGCAGCTTCGGGGGCTCTGGAAACACCATATATTTT. Translating gives CASSFGGSGNTIYF.

The CDR3 spells CASSFKVGNEQFF. As DNA, the CDR3 is TGTGCCAGCAGCTTCAAAGTAGGCAATGAGCAGTTCTTC. V is TRBV7-2 and J is TRBJ2-1; D gene uncertain. CDR3 length: 13 residues. Trimming stripped 3 bases from V and 6 bases from J, with 9 bases between. The germline gives CDR1 SGHTA, CDR2 FQGNSA.

In DNA form, the CDR3 reads TGCAGTGCTATGGGGACAGGAGAACATAATTCACCCCTCCACTTT. Its translation is CSAMGTGEHNSPLHF. The chain couples TRBV20-1 to TRBJ1-6; TRBD1 matches 8 bases. CDR1 is DFQATT, CDR2 SNEGSKA, per germline (reference sequence). After removal of 4 bases from V and 5 bases from J, the junction contained 7 bases not matched to a gene. This CDR3 spans 15 amino acids.

This clonotype was seen a handful of times. The CDR3 spells CASSQEMTSGSYEQYF. CDR3 bases: TGTGCCAGCAGCCAAGAAATGACTAGCGGGAGTTACGAGCAGTACTTC. The V call is TRBV3-1, the J call TRBJ2-7, with TRBD2 identical over 12 bases. CDR3 length: 16 residues. Germline V gives CDR1 LGHDT, CDR2 YNNKEL (reference sequence). J lost 4 bases, V lost 0 bases, and 4 bases had no gene match.

This clonotype has a handful of counts. The chain is built from TRBV28 and TRBJ1-1; D ambiguous. CDR1 is MDHEN, CDR2 SYDVKM, per germline. This CDR3 has 10 amino acids. V lost 4 bases and J 7 bases, leaving 4 bases between the germline ends. CDR3 amino acids: CASSYGEAFF. In DNA, the CDR3 is TGTGCCAGCAGTTATGGTGAAGCTTTCTTT.

Only one count was recorded for this clonotype. The chain combines TRBV20-1 with TRBJ1-2, with a tentative D call TRBD1 (6 bases). V lost 5 bases to trimming and J lost 11 bases, with 21 bases between them. The CDR3 is 13 residues long. CDR1 is DFQATT and CDR2 is SNEGSKA in the germline V gene (reference sequence). The chain's CDR3 is CSAPGEGVWWYTF. CDR3 coding DNA: TGCAGTGCTCCCGGGGAGGGGGTATGGTGGTACACCTTC.

This clonotype has a handful of counts. The chain employs TRBV19 and TRBJ1-5; D not resolved. The V gene's germline CDR1 is LNHDA and CDR2 SQIVND (reference sequence). Trimming pared 6 bases from V and 6 bases from J, leaving 15 bases between. CDR3 length: 14 amino acids. This chain's CDR3 is CASRKEVPSQPQHF. CDR3 coding DNA: TGTGCCAGTAGGAAGGAGGTTCCCTCTCAGCCCCAGCATTTT.

This clonotype was recorded at least ten times. This chain links TRBV7-2 with TRBJ2-2; D is possibly TRBD1 (6 bases). The CDR3 contains 15 residues. V dropped 6 bases and J dropped 7 bases, with 18 bases sitting between them. The germline gives CDR1 SGHTA, CDR2 FQGNSA. The CDR3 spells CASSTAGTRNGELFF. Written as DNA, the CDR3 is TGTGCCAGCAGTACAGCTGGGACACGGAACGGGGAGCTGTTTTTT. Using reference TRBV7-2 and TRBJ2-2 for the parts outside the CDR3, the full variable domain is GAGVSQSPSNKVTEKGKDVELRCDPISGHTALYWYRQSLGQGLEFLIYFQGNSAPDKSGLPSDRFSAERTGGSVSTLTIQRTQQEDSAVYLCASSTAGTRNGELFFGEGSRLTVL.

The CDR3: CACLFGDTQYF. DNA for the CDR3: TGTGCCTGCCTGTTTGGAGACACGCAGTATTTT. The V and J genes are TRBV2 and TRBJ2-3, with D hard to call. CDR1 and CDR2 (germline): SNHLY, FYNNEI. This CDR3 has 11 residues. Trimming removed 11 bases from V and 9 bases from J, with 15 bases in between.

This clonotype was detected many times. The gene calls are TRBV19 and TRBJ1-2, with 9 bases aligning to TRBD1. The trim removed 5 bases at V and 7 bases at J, leaving 14 bases unmatched. The germline CDR1 and CDR2 sequences are LNHDA and SQIVND (reference sequence). The CDR3 is made up of 16 amino acids. CDR3 sequence (DNA): TGTGCCAGTAGTCTCATTGGGACAGGGAAAGTAAGTGGCTACACCTTC. Its protein is CASSLIGTGKVSGYTF.

This clonotype has more than one count but fewer than ten. The chain carries TRBV7-9 and TRBJ2-7; 9 bases are a match to TRBD2. There are 14 residues in the CDR3. Germline CDR1 and CDR2: SEHNR and FQNEAQ (reference sequence). V trimming: 8 bases; J trimming: 3 bases; junction bases outside the gene matches: 8. The CDR3 loop is CASCEAGGIYEQYF. The CDR3 bases are TGTGCCAGCTGTGAAGCGGGAGGTATCTACGAGCAGTACTTC.